This record looks at one T cell receptor (beta chain) sequence and its context. The target antigen is unknown. The data were produced by immunoSEQ multiplex PCR, yet TCRdb's version contains in-frame clones alone and is incomplete. This table holds roughly 63,000 clones, around 75% found once. ViraFEST used viral peptide pools to expand antigen-specific CD4+ T cells before sequencing. Culture lasted around eleven days before CD4+ T cell isolation. Absence of prior SARS-CoV-2 infection characterized the vaccine recipients, who showed negative nucleocapsid antibodies. Wells each received approximately 2 million PBMC, cultured with approximately 10 IU/ml IL-2 and 9.5 to 10 ug/ml peptides. It was on days 3 and 7 that half the medium was replaced with IL-2 medium. The data were taken from a study of vaccination effects on CD4 cells after COVID-19. Looking at the study overall: Two-dose vaccination with either BNT162b2 or mRNA-1273 was given to the participants. Study results and limitations: Convalescent patients numbered few in the study; early post-infection timepoints were missing entirely.

With V trimmed by 4 bases and J by 6 bases, 9 bases remained unmatched. The CDR3 runs to 15 residues. The V gene's germline CDR1 is SGHDN and CDR2 FVKESK. The chain joins TRBV14 to TRBJ2-1; 7 bases fit TRBD2. The sequence derives from a human donor who received a COVID-19 vaccine. Material: CD4+ T cells from PBMCs cultured with HCoV-OC43 spike peptides, obtained before COVID-19 vaccination. Subset denoted: HCoV-OC43 spike overlapping peptide pool stimulation. This CDR3 is CASSPLRGVSNEQFF. CDR3 nucleotide sequence: TGTGCCAGCAGCCCACTCCGGGGGGTAAGCAATGAGCAGTTCTTC.